A selection of T cell receptor beta chains follows, all from one sample in a study of T cells in localized non-small cell lung cancer. Some clones are missing from TCRdb's copy, which holds only in-frame ones; the method was immunoSEQ multiplex PCR. This table has about 1,600 clones, 21% appearing once. Here the sequenced sample was normal lung tissue next to the tumor, taken before any cancer treatment. The receptor set was obtained from a woman aged 35 to 70 with stage I lung adenocarcinoma. The CDR3 runs from the conserved cysteine through the conserved F or W. The D gene is left open where the match is weak. Clone size is given for some rows only: seen once, a few or many times, or a class if the clone is expanded.

abundance	v_gene	d_gene	j_gene	CDR3nt	CDR3aa
-	TRBV30	TRBD1	TRBJ1-5	TGTGCCTGGAGCGGACAGGAATATCAGCCCCAGCATTTT	CAWSGQEYQPQHF
medium-sized	TRBV9	-	TRBJ1-1	TGTGCCAGCAGCGTAGGTGGCTTCGGGATGAACACTGAAGCTTTCTTT	CASSVGGFGMNTEAFF
medium-sized	TRBV10-3	TRBD2	TRBJ2-3	TGTGCCATCAGTGAGCGGGTAGCGGGGAACACAGATACGCAGTATTTT	CAISERVAGNTDTQYF
-	TRBV30	-	TRBJ1-2	TGTGCCTGGAGTGTTGAGCCCCTCTATGGCTACACCTTC	CAWSVEPLYGYTF
medium-sized	TRBV11-3	TRBD2	TRBJ2-3	TGTGCCAGCAGCCCCGGTAGCGGGAGCACAGATACGCAGTATTTT	CASSPGSGSTDTQYF
-	TRBV19	-	TRBJ2-5	TGTGCCAGTAGAGAGACTGGAGAAGAGACCCAGTACTTC	CASRETGEETQYF
few	TRBV11-3	-	TRBJ2-3	TGTGCCAGCAGCTTAGACAAATCTAGCACAGATACGCAGTATTTT	CASSLDKSSTDTQYF
-	TRBV11-3	-	TRBJ2-1	TGTGCCAGCAGCTCGACCCGGGGAGACAATGAGCAGTTCTTC	CASSSTRGDNEQFF
few	TRBV30	-	TRBJ2-1	TGTGCCTGGAGCTCTATCGTTATTGGGGAGTTCTTC	CAWSSIVIGEFF
-	TRBV30	-	TRBJ1-1	TGTGCCTGGAAGTCAGGGTACAACACTGAAGCTTTCTTT	CAWKSGYNTEAFF
-	TRBV6-8	-	TRBJ2-5	TGTGCCAGCAGTTATCAGTACCAAGAGACCCAGTACTTC	CASSYQYQETQYF
few	TRBV28	-	TRBJ1-2	TGTGCCAGCAGCCGACCGGGAAAGGGAGGCTACACCTTC	CASSRPGKGGYTF
-	TRBV9	-	TRBJ2-7	TGTGCCAGCAGCGCGACCAACTACGAGCAGTACTTC	CASSATNYEQYF
large	TRBV9	TRBD1	TRBJ1-6	TGTGCCAGCAGCGTAGAAGGGACAGGGGGGAATTCACCCCTCCACTTT	CASSVEGTGGNSPLHF
few	TRBV6-8	-	TRBJ1-2	TGTGCCAGCAGTGCAGGCACCACTAACTATGGCTACACCTTC	CASSAGTTNYGYTF
-	TRBV19	-	TRBJ2-5	TGTGCCAGTAGTTCGGACTTTTCCCAAGAGACCCAGTACTTC	CASSSDFSQETQYF
-	TRBV6-8	-	TRBJ1-2	TGTGCCAGCAGTTACTCATTACCTACAGGGAATGGCTACACCTTC	CASSYSLPTGNGYTF
-	TRBV4-1	-	TRBJ1-1	TGCGCCAGCAGCCAAATTGGCACTGAAGCTTTCTTT	CASSQIGTEAFF
large	TRBV30	-	TRBJ2-6	TGTGCCTGGGAGAGGGCAGGGGCCTTCTCTGGGGCCAACGTCCTGACTTTC	CAWERAGAFSGANVLTF
-	TRBV9	-	TRBJ1-4	TGTGCCAGCAGCCTAGGGACCCATAATGAAAAACTGTTTTTT	CASSLGTHNEKLFF
-	TRBV11-3	TRBD1	TRBJ2-1	TGTGCCAGCAGCTTCACAGGGGTTGGTTTGGGCAATGAGCAGTTCTTC	CASSFTGVGLGNEQFF
few	TRBV30	-	TRBJ1-1	TGTGCCTTGAGACTCGGGGCGAACACTGAAGCTTTCTTT	CALRLGANTEAFF
few	TRBV6-8	TRBD1	TRBJ2-2	TGTGCCAGCAGTGAGGGGGCGGACACCGGGGAGCTGTTTTTT	CASSEGADTGELFF
-	TRBV19	TRBD1	TRBJ1-5	TGTGCCAGTACCCAAGGGACAGCTAGCAATCAGCCCCAGCATTTT	CASTQGTASNQPQHF
-	TRBV11-3	-	TRBJ2-1	TGTGCCAGCAGCATCGAATGGACAGCCTACAATGAGCAGTTCTTC	CASSIEWTAYNEQFF
few	TRBV18	-	TRBJ2-7	TGTGCCAGCACACACGGGGGCTCCAAATCCTACGAGCAGTACTTC	CASTHGGSKSYEQYF
few	TRBV15	TRBD1	TRBJ1-1	TGTGCCACCAGCAGATACAGGGGTGGCACTGAAGCTTTCTTT	CATSRYRGGTEAFF
few	TRBV19	TRBD2	TRBJ2-7	TGTGCCAGTAGGTCCGGCGCGGGAGCCTACGAGCAGTACTTC	CASRSGAGAYEQYF
few	TRBV28	-	TRBJ2-2	TGTGCCAGCAGTGTCTTTACAGGGATACCCACCGGGGAGCTGTTTTTT	CASSVFTGIPTGELFF
few	TRBV19	-	TRBJ1-3	TGTGCCAGTAGTTCACCTCCAGGGTCTGCTGGAAACACCATATATTTT	CASSSPPGSAGNTIYF
-	TRBV18	-	TRBJ2-5	TGTGCCAGCTCACCACCTTCCACAGGGTTCCAAGAGACCCAGTACTTC	CASSPPSTGFQETQYF
few	TRBV19	TRBD1	TRBJ1-1	TGTGCCAGTAGTCCATCGACAGGGGGGCGTGAAGCTTTCTTT	CASSPSTGGREAFF
large	TRBV11-3	TRBD2	TRBJ2-1	TGTGCCAGCAGCTTAACTAGCGGGGGGCCCTACAATGAGCAGTTCTTC	CASSLTSGGPYNEQFF
medium-sized	TRBV11-3	-	TRBJ2-1	TGTGCCAGCAGCTTGTATGGTAAGATTAATGAGCAGTTCTTC	CASSLYGKINEQFF
few	TRBV11-3	-	TRBJ1-5	TGTGCCAGCAGCTTGGAGGGGCTAGGCAATCAGCCCCAGCATTTT	CASSLEGLGNQPQHF
few	TRBV6-8	-	TRBJ2-3	TGTGCCAGCAGTCCGAGACAGGCTACAGATACGCAGTATTTT	CASSPRQATDTQYF
few	TRBV19	-	TRBJ2-1	TGTGCCAGTAGTATCAGGAGTTCCCATGAGCAGTTCTTC	CASSIRSSHEQFF
-	TRBV29-1	-	TRBJ2-5	TGCAGCGTGAGAGGGGTAGAAGAGACCCAGTACTTC	CSVRGVEETQYF
-	TRBV11-3	-	TRBJ2-1	TGTGCCAGCGGACAATTGACAGGACTCAACAATGAGCAGTTCTTC	CASGQLTGLNNEQFF
-	TRBV18	-	TRBJ2-3	TGTGCCAGCTCACCACGGGGGGGGGCCACAGATACGCAGTATTTT	CASSPRGGATDTQYF
-	TRBV18	TRBD1	TRBJ1-6	TGTGCCAGCTCACCCGTGGGACAGGGCTTTTTACCCCTCCACTTT	CASSPVGQGFLPLHF
few	TRBV6-8	-	TRBJ2-3	TGTGCCAGCAGTGGTCATGGCGTAGGCGGCACAGATACGCAGTATTTT	CASSGHGVGGTDTQYF
-	TRBV30	TRBD1	TRBJ2-3	TGTGCCTGGAGTTCTACTGGACAGGGTAGGGCCGGTACGCAGTATTTT	CAWSSTGQGRAGTQYF
few	TRBV19	-	TRBJ2-5	TGTGCCAGTCGGACAGGCGGGAGTCAAGAGACCCAGTACTTC	CASRTGGSQETQYF
few	TRBV19	-	TRBJ2-7	TGTGCCAGTAGTATAGTGGGCTACGAGCAGTACTTC	CASSIVGYEQYF
-	TRBV6-8	-	TRBJ2-7	TGTGCCAGCGGGTTGAGGGAGACACCCTACGAGCAGTACTTC	CASGLRETPYEQYF
few	TRBV28	TRBD2	TRBJ2-7	TGTGCCAGCAGTTCACTACTAGCGGGAGTATCCTACGAGCAGTACTTC	CASSSLLAGVSYEQYF
medium-sized	TRBV11-3	TRBD2	TRBJ2-5	TGTGCCAGCAGCTTGTACCGGTCTAGCGGGGACCAAGAGACCCAGTACTTC	CASSLYRSSGDQETQYF
medium-sized	TRBV11-3	TRBD1	TRBJ2-5	TGTGCCAGCAGTGTTCCGGGACAGGGTCACCAAGAGACCCAGTACTTC	CASSVPGQGHQETQYF
-	TRBV25-1	-	TRBJ1-1	TGTGCCAGCAGTGAAATCGGGGAATCGGGCCGTGAAGCTTTCTTT	CASSEIGESGREAFF